This T cell receptor beta chain was captured by sequencing in a study of blood T cell repertoires in COVID-19. On the study more broadly: Samples taken during acute and convalescent COVID-19 were collected in the United States, Italy and Spain. From T cells, B-cell-depleted T cells, or PBMCs came the material, which was cDNA or gDNA.

Points on this clone: At one end, the junction sequence differs from germline, possibly due to a read error.

Original handling: How many nucleated cells were present was estimated from reference gene primer amplification. Assay: immunoSEQ multiplex PCR; the TCRdb copy retains only in-frame clones and omits some. Clonal size and the V and J genes are those of that table, whereas D and trimming came from the DNA. In the table there are approximately 150,000 clones, 80% to 90% of which are singletons. This CDR3 contains 10 residues. Looked up from germline, CDR1 is DFQATT and CDR2 is SNEGSKA (reference sequence). Sequencing used peripheral blood. The TCR comes from a woman aged 70 to 79 who had recovered from COVID-19. V gene TRBV20-1 combines with J gene TRBJ2-7; D is possibly TRBD2 (6 bases). CDR3 DNA sequence: TGCAGTGCCCAGGGACTCCCTAAAGGGTTC. As protein: CSAQGLPKGF.